Each of the 24 T cell receptor beta chains below was sequenced from the same sample in a study of CD8 T cells in Susac syndrome. Random-hexamer reverse transcription was applied to about 0.5 to 1 ug RNA. TCRdb reprocessed the immunoSEQ multiplex PCR reads with MiXCR, giving one entry per CDR3 protein. In the table there are 300,000 or so distinct CDR3 sequences, around 92% of which are singletons. Material: CD4+ T cells from PBMCs. The receptors shown here come from a human donor with multiple sclerosis.

For this clonotype: At one of its ends the junction is not consistent with the germline gene, which may arise from a read error. The genes are TRBV29-1 and TRBJ2-3; D is unclear. CDR3 size: 12 residues. Germline loops: CDR1 SQVTM, CDR2 ANQGSEA. CDR3 residues: CSVALSTDAQYF. The DNA of the CDR3 is TGCAGCGTTGCACTAAGCACAGATGCGCAGTATTTT.

The chain employs TRBV24-1 and TRBJ2-2, with 12 bases fitting TRBD2. J gave up 0 bases and V 3 bases, and 7 bases lay outside the gene matches. Germline-derived CDR1 and CDR2 are KGHDR and SFDVKD. The CDR3 covers 19 residues. This CDR3 is CATSDGTSGPSSNTGELFF. The CDR3 coding sequence is TGTGCCACCAGTGATGGGACTAGCGGGCCCTCCTCGAACACCGGGGAGCTGTTTTTT.

The chain is built from TRBV5-1 and TRBJ2-4, with 7 bases aligning to TRBD1. CDR3 size: 16 residues. V lost 2 bases to trimming and J lost 0 bases; unmatched junction nucleotides: 5. Germline V gene data show CDR1 as SGHRS and CDR2 as YFSETQ. This CDR3 is CASSFAQGLAKNIQYF. The CDR3 bases are TGCGCCAGCAGCTTCGCACAGGGGCTAGCCAAAAACATTCAGTACTTC.

CDR3 sequence: CASSLGTDSSYEQYF. For the CDR3, the DNA is TGCGCCAGCAGCTTGGGCACGGACAGTTCCTACGAGCAGTACTTC. V is TRBV5-1 and J is TRBJ2-7, with TRBD1 as a possible D gene (6 bases). Between the trimmed V and J ends, which lost 0 bases and 1 base, there was a span of 11 bases. Germline-derived CDR1 and CDR2 are SGHRS and YFSETQ. The CDR3 consists of 15 residues.

The J gene is TRBJ2-7, the V gene TRBV7-3, with a weak D call TRBD1 (5 bases). The CDR3 is made up of 14 amino acids. Trimming shortened V by 4 bases and J by 6 bases, and 16 bases separated the two germline ends. Germline CDR1 is SGHTA and CDR2 is FQGTGA. The DNA of the CDR3 is TGTGCCAGCAGCTCGCGTCCAGGGTACGGCGAGCAGTACTTC. It specifies CASSSRPGYGEQYF.

The rearrangement joins TRBV6-9 to TRBJ2-6, with 8 bases fitting TRBD1. V shed 6 bases and J 0 bases; nucleotides not matched to a gene: 25. Germline V gives CDR1 MNHGY, CDR2 SVAAGI. The CDR3 is made up of 23 amino acids. Here the CDR3 DNA reads TGTGCCAGCAGCTGCCTCCGAGACAGGGGATTTTGTAGGTCCGACTCTGGGGCCAACGTCCTGACTTTC. Translated: CASSCLRDRGFCRSDSGANVLTF.

This clonotype showed up just once. V gene TRBV6-1 combines with J gene TRBJ2-7; unclear D gene. Trimming pared 6 bases from V and 3 bases from J, leaving 18 bases between. Germline lookup yields CDR1 MNHNS and CDR2 SASEGT. This CDR3 comprises 15 residues. The CDR3 loop reads CASSASVGPLYEQYF. The CDR3, as DNA: TGTGCCAGCAGCGCTAGTGTAGGCCCTCTCTACGAGCAGTACTTC.

This chain connects TRBV11-3 to TRBJ1-1; D is perhaps TRBD1 (5 bases). The CDR3 contains 14 residues. CDR1 SGHNT and CDR2 YENEEA come from the germline V gene. V gave up 4 bases and J gave up 4 bases, with 13 bases separating them. The CDR3 nucleotides are TGTGCCAGCAGCTCACAGGCTGGAGCCACTGAAGCTTTCTTT. Amino acids: CASSSQAGATEAFF.

The rearrangement links TRBV4-3 to TRBJ2-2; 9 bases line up with TRBD2. J lost 3 bases, V lost 3 bases, and 11 bases had no gene match. The CDR3 sequence is 18 residues long. Germline values: CDR1 LGHNA, CDR2 YSLEER. CDR3 in amino acids: CASSQDAGAGGDTGELFF. The CDR3, as DNA: TGCGCCAGCAGCCAGGATGCCGGAGCGGGAGGAGACACCGGGGAGCTGTTTTTT.

The J gene is TRBJ2-3, the V gene TRBV5-1; no reliable D call. The CDR3 loop spans 15 amino acids. Deletions cut 0 bases from V and 3 bases from J, with 11 bases between. Germline CDR1 reads SGHRS; CDR2 reads YFSETQ. The DNA for the CDR3 is TGCGCCAGCAGCTTGGTCTCCGCTGCTACAGATACGCAGTATTTT. It is translated as CASSLVSAATDTQYF.

The rearrangement uses TRBV4-3 and TRBJ2-1; 8 positions agree with TRBD2. In germline, CDR1 is LGHNA, CDR2 YSLEER. The CDR3 consists of 17 residues. J gave up 7 bases and V 1 base, and 12 bases lay outside the gene matches. In DNA form, the CDR3 reads TGCGCCAGCAGCCAAGGTCCGGGGGGGAGAATCCCAAATGAGCAGTTCTTC. Translated, it gives CASSQGPGGRIPNEQFF.

The chain links TRBV30 to TRBJ1-3; D not certain. The CDR3 is 13 amino acids. Germline V gives CDR1 GTSNPN, CDR2 SVGIG (reference sequence). Trimming cost V 3 bases and J 0 bases, with 6 bases left between them. DNA of the CDR3: TGTGCCTGGAGCTGGCGCTCTGGAAACACCATATATTTT. Residues: CAWSWRSGNTIYF.

This chain links TRBV9 with TRBJ1-1, with unresolved D. The CDR3 runs to 15 residues. Germline values: CDR1 SGDLS, CDR2 YYNGEE. Trimming shortened V by 5 bases and J by 5 bases, and 19 bases separated the two germline ends. The CDR3 is CASRPQKVLRTEAFF. The DNA for the CDR3 is TGTGCCAGCAGGCCCCAGAAGGTTTTGAGGACTGAAGCTTTCTTT.

The chain uses TRBV20-1 and TRBJ1-1; a possible D gene is TRBD1 (6 bases). The CDR3 loop spans 15 amino acids. V gave up 7 bases and J gave up 2 bases, with 20 bases separating them. The germline gives CDR1 DFQATT, CDR2 SNEGSKA (reference sequence). The CDR3 DNA reads as TGCAGTGTTTCACAGGGAGGCGGGCCAAACACTGAAGCTTTCTTT. It codes for CSVSQGGGPNTEAFF.

The chain recombines TRBV7-9 with TRBJ1-1; D unclear. The V gene lost 6 bases and the J gene lost 5 bases, with 16 bases spanning the gap. The CDR3 totals 14 residues. Germline CDR1 reads SEHNR; CDR2 reads FQNEAQ (reference sequence). The CDR3 is CASRAGRTPTEAFF. The CDR3 DNA is TGTGCCAGCAGAGCCGGCCGGACCCCGACTGAAGCTTTCTTT.

V is TRBV18 and J is TRBJ2-6, with TRBD1 matching 8 bases. The CDR3 spans 18 residues. Germline assignment: CDR1 KGHSH and CDR2 LQKENI. V lost 5 bases, J lost 0 bases, and 9 bases stayed unmatched. The CDR3 spells CASSISGTGLSGANVLTF. The CDR3 DNA reads as TGTGCCAGCTCAATCTCCGGGACAGGACTCTCTGGGGCCAACGTCCTGACTTTC.

This sequence joins TRBV2 and TRBJ2-3; D is uncertain. CDR3 length: 17 residues. Trimming removed 6 bases from V and 0 bases from J, with 19 bases in between. Germline lookup yields CDR1 SNHLY and CDR2 FYNNEI. This chain's CDR3 is CASRAYRTVTSTDTQYF. The CDR3 DNA reads TGTGCCAGCAGGGCCTATAGGACCGTTACTAGCACAGATACGCAGTATTTT.

This rearrangement joins TRBV7-9 to TRBJ2-7; tentative D call: TRBD2 (5 bases). Germline V lookup: CDR1 SEHNR, CDR2 FQNEAQ (reference sequence). The CDR3 covers 13 residues. Trimming left V 6 bases short and J 1 base short, with 10 bases between. Here the CDR3 DNA reads TGTGCCAGCAGAACCGAGGGATCCTACGAGCAGTACTTC. Protein sequence: CASRTEGSYEQYF.

J is TRBJ2-1 and V is TRBV7-2; 13 bases map to TRBD2. Trimming removed 4 bases from V and 1 base from J; junction bases left unmatched: 7. The CDR3 sequence is 18 residues long. Germline CDR1 is SGHTA and CDR2 is FQGNSA. The chain's CDR3 is CASSYRTSGSRSYNEQFF. DNA for the CDR3: TGTGCCAGCAGCTATCGGACTAGCGGGAGCAGGTCCTACAATGAGCAGTTCTTC.

There are a few counts of this clonotype. The genes are TRBV19 and TRBJ1-6; D remains ambiguous. Trimming stripped 4 bases from V and 14 bases from J, with 9 bases between. The CDR3 spans 11 residues. Germline CDR1 and CDR2: LNHDA and SQIVND (reference sequence). CDR3 protein: CASSKGGALHF. Written as DNA, the CDR3 is TGTGCCAGTAGTAAAGGCGGAGCCCTCCACTTT.

This chain links TRBV5-6 with TRBJ1-2; D might be TRBD1 (6 bases). V shed 4 bases and J shed 10 bases, with 26 bases lying between them. The CDR3 contains 16 residues. CDR1 and CDR2 from the germline V gene are SGHDT and YYEEEE. CDR3 sequence (DNA): TGTGCCAGCAGCCAGCTTATTCCGGGGGGCGCGTCGGACTACACCTTC. Its translation is CASSQLIPGGASDYTF.

CDR3 amino acids: CASSTADRRRATNEKLFF. The CDR3 coding sequence is TGTGCCAGTAGTACCGCGGACAGGCGACGCGCAACTAATGAAAAACTGTTTTTT. V gene TRBV19 combines with J gene TRBJ1-4; 7 positions match TRBD1. The CDR3 contains 18 residues. Germline CDR1 is LNHDA and CDR2 is SQIVND (reference sequence). Trimming cost V 4 bases and J 0 bases; bases outside gene matches: 11.

The rearrangement uses TRBV2 and TRBJ2-1; 10 bases map to TRBD2. V was clipped by 5 bases and J by 6 bases; unmatched bases: 4. CDR3 size: 14 residues. Germline loops: CDR1 SNHLY, CDR2 FYNNEI. The CDR3 sequence is CASSRLAGANEQFF. For the CDR3, the DNA is TGTGCCAGCAGTCGGCTAGCGGGAGCCAATGAGCAGTTCTTC.

This chain connects TRBV4-1 to TRBJ2-1, with 7 bases aligning to TRBD1. Germline V gene data show CDR1 as MGHRA and CDR2 as YSYEKL. After removal of 3 bases from V and 8 bases from J, the junction contained 10 bases not matched to a gene. This CDR3 is built from 15 residues. CDR3 nucleotides: TGCGCCAGCAGCCATTCCCCGACAGGGATCGATGAGCAGTTCTTC. This translates into CASSHSPTGIDEQFF.